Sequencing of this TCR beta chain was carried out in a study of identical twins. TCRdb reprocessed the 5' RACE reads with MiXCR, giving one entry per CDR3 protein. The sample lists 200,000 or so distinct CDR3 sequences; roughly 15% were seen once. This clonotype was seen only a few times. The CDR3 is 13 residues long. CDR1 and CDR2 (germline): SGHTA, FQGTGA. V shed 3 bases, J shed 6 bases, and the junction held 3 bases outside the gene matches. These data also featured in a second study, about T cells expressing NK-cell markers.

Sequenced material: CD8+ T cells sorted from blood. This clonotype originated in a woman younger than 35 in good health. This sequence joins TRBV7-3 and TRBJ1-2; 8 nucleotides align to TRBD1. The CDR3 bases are TGTGCCAGCAGCTTCGCAGGGGGCAATGGCTACACCTTC. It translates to CASSFAGGNGYTF.